Presented here are 3 T cell receptor beta chains from one specimen sequenced in a study of identical twins. TCRdb itself ran the 5' RACE reads through MiXCR, one entry per CDR3 protein. The table has around 1.7 million distinct CDR3 sequences, about 32% seen once. The sample comprised cord blood. The source of these receptors is a newborn girl in good health.

The gene calls are TRBV29-1 and TRBJ1-1; the D is unclear. Germline assignment: CDR1 SQVTM and CDR2 ANQGSEA. CDR3 length: 12 residues. Deletions cut 5 bases from V and 4 bases from J, with 11 bases between. The CDR3 here is CSVSLRITEAFF. The CDR3 DNA follows: TGCAGCGTTTCGCTGAGGATCACTGAAGCTTTCTTT.

This clonotype was seen a few times. This chain links TRBV9 with TRBJ2-1; perhaps TRBD1 as D (8 bases). Trimming stripped 4 bases from V and 4 bases from J, with 18 bases between. CDR1 and CDR2 from the germline V gene are SGDLS and YYNGEE. The CDR3 sequence is 16 residues long. Here the CDR3 reads CASSHRGGRLYNEQFF. The DNA of the CDR3 is TGTGCCAGCAGCCACAGGGGGGGGAGACTTTACAATGAGCAGTTCTTC. Supplemented by reference TRBV9 and TRBJ2-1, the full variable domain reads DSGVTQTPKHLITATGQRVTLRCSPRSGDLSVYWYQQSLDQGLQFLIQYYNGEERAKGNILERFSAQQFPDLHSELNLSSLELGDSALYFCASSHRGGRLYNEQFFGPGTRLTVL.

CDR3 sequence (DNA): TGTGCCAGCAGCCAAGAAGGCTGGGCACCATACGAGCAGTACTTC. It encodes CASSQEGWAPYEQYF. The chain uses TRBV4-2 and TRBJ2-4, with D uncertain. The J call may not be correct, given that the DNA end is closer to TRBJ2-7. The CDR3 is made up of 15 amino acids. Germline loops: CDR1 LGHNA, CDR2 YNFKEQ.